This TCR beta chain came from a study of cytomegalovirus exposure and HLA in healthy donors. Points on this clone: Its matching antigen is unknown.

Generated by immunoSEQ multiplex PCR, the TCRdb table keeps only in-frame clones and is missing some. Of 100,000 to 150,000 clones listed, more than 75% are singletons. V was pared by 2 bases and J by 6 bases, with 3 bases of the junction left unmatched. From germline, CDR1 is SGHTA and CDR2 FQGTGA. The CDR3 consists of 13 residues. General study points: Subsequent analysis revealed that first-cohort TCR clusters tended to co-occur in the 120 or so validation repertoires.

This rearrangement joins TRBV7-3 to TRBJ2-5, with 7 bases aligning to TRBD1. Sequenced material: PBMCs. The sequence was obtained from a woman younger than 45 in good health and CMV-seronegative. CDR3 bases: TGTGCCAGCAGCTTACGACAGGGACAGACCCAGTACTTC. Translation gives CASSLRQGQTQYF.